Below, 8 T cell receptor beta chains from the same sample are listed, as sequenced in a study of identical twins. TCRdb processed the 5' RACE reads anew with MiXCR; each CDR3 protein has one entry. The table includes more than 400,000 distinct CDR3 sequences, 12% to 15% detected once. These data are also associated with another study on yellow fever vaccine responses in identical twins.

The specimen sequenced was CD4+ T cells sorted from blood. Receptors were obtained from a woman under 30 in good health.

This rearrangement joins TRBV7-6 to TRBJ2-1; 9 nucleotides line up with TRBD2. The CDR3 is made up of 16 amino acids. Per germline, CDR1 SGHVS and CDR2 FNYEAQ. Germline trimming cut 6 bases from V and 4 bases from J; bases unmatched to any gene: 10. CDR3 sequence reads: CASRAIAGEGYNEQFF. The CDR3 DNA sequence: TGTGCCAGCAGGGCGATAGCGGGAGAAGGTTACAATGAGCAGTTCTTC.

In this sample, this clonotype turned up a few times. The chain joins TRBV2 to TRBJ1-4, with D unclear. Germline CDR1 reads SNHLY; CDR2 reads FYNNEI. The CDR3 runs 14 residues. DNA of the CDR3: TGTGCATCACAGCCCAGTCAAGCGGGTGAAAAACTGTTTTTT. Residues: CASQPSQAGEKLFF. Full variable domain (outside the CDR3, taken from reference TRBV2 and TRBJ1-4): EPEVTQTPSHQVTQMGQEVILRCVPISNHLYFYWYRQILGQKVEFLVSFYNNEISEKSEIFDDQFSVERPDGSNFTLKIRSTKLEDSAMYFCASQPSQAGEKLFFGSGTQLSVL.

This clonotype was found a few times. V and J are TRBV12-3 or TRBV12-4 and TRBJ2-2, with TRBD2 identical over 10 bases. V was pared by 10 bases and J by 3 bases, with 11 bases of the junction left unmatched. The CDR3 sequence is 16 residues long. Written as DNA, the CDR3 is TGTGCCACAATTTCTAGCGGGAGTTTTTACACCGGGGAGCTGTTTTTT. Its protein is CATISSGSFYTGELFF.

This clonotype was observed at least ten times. The V call is TRBV4-1, the J call TRBJ1-4; 7 positions agree with TRBD1. CDR1 MGHRA and CDR2 YSYEKL come from the germline V gene. V dropped 3 bases and J dropped 3; count of bases not matched to a gene: 7. The length of the CDR3 is 16 residues. CDR3 coding DNA: TGCGCCAGCAGCCATCCTGGACAGGCCTCTAATGAAAAACTGTTTTTT. The encoded protein is CASSHPGQASNEKLFF.

V gene TRBV5-1 combines with J gene TRBJ2-3; D not resolved. V was clipped by 1 base and J by 4 bases, with 19 bases between them. The CDR3 totals 17 residues. CDR1 is SGHRS and CDR2 is YFSETQ in the germline V gene. This CDR3 reads CASSLRPSKGRADTQYF. CDR3 in DNA: TGCGCCAGCAGCTTGAGACCTTCGAAGGGCCGGGCAGATACGCAGTATTTT.

The chain employs TRBV20-1 and TRBJ2-5, with 9 bases matching TRBD1. This CDR3 has 15 amino acids. The germline V gene has CDR1 DFQATT and CDR2 SNEGSKA (reference sequence). The V gene end was trimmed by 1 base and the J gene end by 5 bases; junction bases not matched to a gene: 8. The CDR3 sequence is CSARGTGTGSETQYF. The CDR3 region has the DNA TGCAGTGCTAGAGGGACCGGGACAGGGAGTGAGACCCAGTACTTC.

This clonotype came up a few times. V usage is TRBV11-3 and J usage is TRBJ2-4; D possibly corresponds to TRBD1 (5 bases). Trimming took off 0 bases at V and 10 bases at J, with 16 bases between the two ends. Germline-derived CDR1 and CDR2 are SGHNT and YENEEA. The length of the CDR3 is 15 residues. The DNA for the CDR3 is TGTGCCAGCAGCTTAGATCCAGGGTTGGGCGAGATTCAGTACTTC. As protein: CASSLDPGLGEIQYF.

The V and J genes are TRBV29-1 and TRBJ2-3; D gene uncertain. This CDR3 contains 12 residues. Trimming shortened V by 5 bases and J by 3 bases, and 9 bases separated the two germline ends. Germline V gene data show CDR1 as SQVTM and CDR2 as ANQGSEA. DNA of the CDR3: TGCAGCGTTTCCAAAGGGACAGATACGCAGTATTTT. Its translation: CSVSKGTDTQYF.